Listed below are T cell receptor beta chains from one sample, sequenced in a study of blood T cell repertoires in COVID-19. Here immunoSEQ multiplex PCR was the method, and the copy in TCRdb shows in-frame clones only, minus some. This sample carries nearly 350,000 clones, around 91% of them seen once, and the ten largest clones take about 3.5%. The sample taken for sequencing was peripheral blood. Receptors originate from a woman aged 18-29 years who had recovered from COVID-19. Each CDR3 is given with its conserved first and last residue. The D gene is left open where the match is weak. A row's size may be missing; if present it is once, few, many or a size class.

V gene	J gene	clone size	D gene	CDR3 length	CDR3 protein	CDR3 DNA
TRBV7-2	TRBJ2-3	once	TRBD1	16	CASSQVAGGAKNTQYF	TGTGCCAGCAGCCAGGTTGCAGGGGGCGCGAAAAATACGCAGTATTTT
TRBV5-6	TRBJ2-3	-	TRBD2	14	CASSRTQTSQTQYF	TGTGCCAGCAGCCGCACCCAGACTAGCCAAACGCAGTATTTT
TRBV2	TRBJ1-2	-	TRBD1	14	CASSRDRENYGYTF	TGTGCCAGCTCGCGGGACAGGGAAAACTATGGCTACACCTTC
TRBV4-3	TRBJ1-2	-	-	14	CASSQVGRDYGYTF	TGCGCCAGCAGCCAAGTTGGCAGGGACTATGGCTACACCTTC
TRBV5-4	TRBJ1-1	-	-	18	CASSLALRYGGENTEAFF	TGTGCCAGCAGCTTGGCCCTCCGCTACGGGGGGGAGAACACTGAAGCTTTCTTT
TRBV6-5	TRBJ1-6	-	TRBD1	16	CASSYSGQGGDSPLHF	TGTGCCAGCAGTTACTCCGGACAGGGCGGGGATTCACCCCTCCACTTT
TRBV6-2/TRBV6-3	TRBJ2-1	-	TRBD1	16	CASSLGQEYTDNEQFF	TGTGCCAGCAGTTTGGGACAGGAGTACACCGACAATGAGCAGTTCTTC
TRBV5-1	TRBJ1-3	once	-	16	CASSLESGSAGNTIYF	TGCGCCAGCAGCTTGGAGTCGGGGAGCGCTGGAAACACCATATATTTT
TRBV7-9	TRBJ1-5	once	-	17	CASSLGGPQEINQPQHF	TGTGCCAGCAGCTTAGGGGGGCCCCAGGAAATCAATCAGCCCCAGCATTTT
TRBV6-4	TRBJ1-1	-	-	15	CASSDWSSSGTEAFF	TGTGCCAGCAGTGATTGGTCCTCATCGGGAACTGAAGCTTTCTTT
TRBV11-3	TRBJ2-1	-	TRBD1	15	CASSLGQGEPDEQFF	TGTGCCAGCAGCTTAGGACAGGGGGAACCCGATGAGCAGTTCTTC
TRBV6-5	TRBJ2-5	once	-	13	CASSSRPRGTQYF	TGTGCCAGCAGTTCCAGGCCCCGGGGAACCCAGTACTTC
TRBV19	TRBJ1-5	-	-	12	CASSPTNQPQHF	TGTGCCAGTAGTCCGACTAATCAGCCCCAGCATTTT
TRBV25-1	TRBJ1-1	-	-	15	CASSEYYSLNTEAFF	TGTGCCAGCAGTGAATACTACAGTTTGAACACTGAAGCTTTCTTT
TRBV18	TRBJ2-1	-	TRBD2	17	CASSPRGSGRALDEQFF	TGTGCCAGCTCACCCCGGGGCAGCGGGAGGGCCTTAGATGAGCAGTTCTTC
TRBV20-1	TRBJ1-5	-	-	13	CSASRGLNQPQHF	TGCAGTGCTAGTCGTGGGCTCAATCAGCCCCAGCATTTT
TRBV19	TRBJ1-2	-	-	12	CASTGTYYGYTF	TGTGCCAGTACAGGGACATACTATGGCTACACCTTC
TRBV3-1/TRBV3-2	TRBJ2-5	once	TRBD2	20	CASSQRKGTSGRVDQETQYF	TGTGCCAGCAGCCAAAGAAAGGGGACTAGCGGCCGTGTTGACCAAGAGACCCAGTACTTC
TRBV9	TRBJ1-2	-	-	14	CASSVGTPNYGYTF	TGTGCCAGCAGCGTAGGCACACCTAACTATGGCTACACCTTC
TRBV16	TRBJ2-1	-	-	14	CASSRRGIGNEQFF	TGTGCCAGCAGCCGAAGGGGTATCGGCAATGAGCAGTTCTTC
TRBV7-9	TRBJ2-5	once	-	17	CASSPTVKTDSQETQYF	TGTGCCAGCAGCCCCACCGTCAAGACCGACAGTCAAGAGACCCAGTACTTC
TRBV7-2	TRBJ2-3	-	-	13	CASSPVSGDTQYF	TGTGCCAGCAGCCCTGTGTCCGGAGATACGCAGTATTTT
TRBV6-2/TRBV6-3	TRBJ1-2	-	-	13	CASSHSGAGGYTF	TGTGCCAGCAGCCACTCAGGGGCAGGTGGCTACACCTTC
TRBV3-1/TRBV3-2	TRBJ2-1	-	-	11	CASSYYNEQFF	TGTGCCAGCAGCTATTACAATGAGCAGTTCTTC
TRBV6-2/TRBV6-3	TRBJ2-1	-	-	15	CASSRLADSYNEQFF	TGTGCCAGCAGCCGCTTAGCAGATTCCTACAATGAGCAGTTCTTC
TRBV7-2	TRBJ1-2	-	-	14	CASSPDGGRGGYTF	TGTGCCAGCAGCCCAGATGGGGGGAGAGGGGGCTACACCTTC
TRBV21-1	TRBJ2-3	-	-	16	CASSTLKRDSTDTQYF	TGTGCCAGCAGCACTTTGAAGCGGGACAGCACAGATACGCAGTATTTT
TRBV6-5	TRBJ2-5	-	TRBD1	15	CASSIGTGFGETQYF	TGTGCCAGCAGCATCGGGACAGGGTTCGGTGAGACCCAGTACTTC
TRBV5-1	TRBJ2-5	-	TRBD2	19	CASSIGLAGEWWGQETQYF	TGCGCCAGCAGCATCGGACTAGCGGGAGAATGGTGGGGCCAAGAGACCCAGTACTTC
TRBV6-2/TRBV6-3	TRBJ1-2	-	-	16	CASSYSGAGEYYGYTF	TGTGCCAGCAGTTACTCGGGGGCAGGGGAGTACTATGGCTACACCTTC
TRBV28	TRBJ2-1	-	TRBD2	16	CASSSRTSGRSNEQFF	TGTGCCAGCAGTTCTCGGACTAGCGGGAGATCCAATGAGCAGTTCTTC
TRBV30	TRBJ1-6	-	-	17	CAWSRIGGDRYNSPLHF	TGTGCCTGGAGTCGGATCGGGGGTGATCGCTATAATTCACCCCTCCACTTT
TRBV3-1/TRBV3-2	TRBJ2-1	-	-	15	CASSPQGYDYNEQFF	TGTGCCAGCAGCCCACAGGGATACGACTACAATGAGCAGTTCTTC
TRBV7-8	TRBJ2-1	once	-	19	CASSYSRGAWLRISNEQFF	TGTGCCAGCAGCTATAGCAGGGGGGCATGGCTCAGAATCTCCAATGAGCAGTTCTTC
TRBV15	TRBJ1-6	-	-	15	CATSRDRVDNSPLHF	TGTGCCACCAGCAGAGACAGGGTAGATAATTCACCCCTCCACTTT
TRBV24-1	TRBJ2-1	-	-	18	CATSDPPGRKVSYNEQFF	TGTGCCACCAGTGATCCCCCCGGCAGGAAGGTCTCCTACAATGAGCAGTTCTTC
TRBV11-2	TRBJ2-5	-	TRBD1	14	CASRRDRGQETQYF	TGTGCCAGCAGGCGGGACAGGGGCCAAGAGACCCAGTACTTC
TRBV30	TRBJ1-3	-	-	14	CAWSLLPSGNTIYF	TGTGCCTGGAGTCTCCTTCCCTCTGGAAACACCATATATTTT
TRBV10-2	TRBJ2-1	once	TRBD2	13	CASSRTSYNEQFF	TGCGCCAGCAGCCGGACTAGCTACAATGAGCAGTTCTTC
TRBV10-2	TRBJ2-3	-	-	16	CASSESVRRSTDTQYF	TGCGCCAGCAGTGAGTCGGTTAGGAGAAGCACAGATACGCAGTATTTT
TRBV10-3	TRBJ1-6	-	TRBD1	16	CATTPTGGPNNSPLHF	TGTGCCACGACCCCCACAGGGGGACCTAATAATTCACCCCTCCACTTT